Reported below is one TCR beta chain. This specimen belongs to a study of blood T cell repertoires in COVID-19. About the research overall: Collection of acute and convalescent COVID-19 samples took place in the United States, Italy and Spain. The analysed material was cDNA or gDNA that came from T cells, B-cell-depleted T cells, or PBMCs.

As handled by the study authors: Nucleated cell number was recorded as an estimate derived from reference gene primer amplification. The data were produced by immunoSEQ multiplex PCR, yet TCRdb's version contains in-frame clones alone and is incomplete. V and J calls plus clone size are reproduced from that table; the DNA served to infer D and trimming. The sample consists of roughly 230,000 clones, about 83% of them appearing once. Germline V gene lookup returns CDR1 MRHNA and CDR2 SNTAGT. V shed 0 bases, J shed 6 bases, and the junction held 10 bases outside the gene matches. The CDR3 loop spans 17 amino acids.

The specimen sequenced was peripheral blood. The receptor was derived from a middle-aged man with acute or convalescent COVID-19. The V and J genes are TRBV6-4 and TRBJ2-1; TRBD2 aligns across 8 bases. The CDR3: CASSDSRLTSGRNEQFF. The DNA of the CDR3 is TGTGCCAGCAGTGACTCTCGTCTCACTAGCGGACGCAATGAGCAGTTCTTC.